A single sample gave rise to the 32 T cell receptor beta chains below, sequenced in a study of molecular identifiers for immune sequencing clone quantification. TCRdb reprocessed the PCR reads with MiXCR, giving one entry per CDR3 protein. This table has about 640,000 distinct CDR3 sequences, about 20% appearing once. The sample taken for sequencing was naive CD8+ T cells from blood, with Jurkat cell RNA spiked in. As for subset: FACS-sorted CD8+CD4-CCR7+CD45RA+ naive T cells. The receptors were sampled from a human donor in good health. Some libraries in this study had Jurkat cell RNA spiked in.

This clonotype was found many times. A single base separates this from a much larger clone, so it may be a read error. V and J are TRBV6-2 or TRBV6-3 and TRBJ2-3; D remains unclear. The CDR3 runs 11 residues. The V gene lost 0 bases and the J gene lost 5 bases, with 0 bases spanning the gap. Germline V gene lookup returns CDR1 MNHEY and CDR2 SVGEGT. The CDR3 region is CASSYSDTQYF. The DNA for the CDR3 is TGTGCCAGCAGTTACTCAGATACGCAGTATTTT.

This clonotype was seen once. This may stem from a read error, because a much larger clone lies one nucleotide away. The chain couples TRBV19 to TRBJ2-3; D gene unclear. Germline CDR1 is LNHDA and CDR2 is SQIVND (reference sequence). The CDR3 runs to 14 residues. Here the CDR3 DNA reads TGTGCCAGTAGTATGGGCGGCCATTTAGATACGCGGTATTTT. Translation: CASSMGGHLDTRYF. Variable domain in full (rest from reference TRBV19 and TRBJ2-3): DGGITQSPKYLFRKEGQNVTLSCEQNLNHDAMYWYRQDPGQGLRLIYYSQIVNDFQKGDIAEGYSVSREKKESFPLTVTSAQKNPTAFYLCASSMGGHLDTRYFGPGTRLTVL.

This clonotype was observed a handful of times. The chain recombines TRBV2 with TRBJ2-7, with 10 bases fitting TRBD1. The germline gives CDR1 SNHLY, CDR2 FYNNEI. The CDR3 totals 15 residues. Trimming removed 1 base from V and 1 base from J; junction bases left unmatched: 1. CDR3 in DNA: TGTGCCAGCAGTGAAGGACAGGGGGCATCCTACGAGCAGTACTTC. Its protein is CASSEGQGASYEQYF.

Here the CDR3 reads CASSVPWASQKDTQYF. DNA for the CDR3: TGCGCCAGCAGTGTTCCTTGGGCATCCCAGAAAGACACGCAGTATTTT. The chain uses TRBV10-2 and TRBJ2-3; D ambiguous. The germline V gene encodes CDR1 WSHSY and CDR2 SAAADI. The CDR3 is 16 residues long. V lost 4 bases and J 9 bases, leaving 23 bases between the germline ends.

This clonotype was seen repeatedly, ten times or more. The chain couples TRBV25-1 to TRBJ2-7; tentative D call: TRBD2 (6 bases). The V end was cut by 2 bases, the J end by 0 bases, with 11 bases between. This CDR3 is 15 amino acids long. Germline V gene data show CDR1 as MGHDK and CDR2 as SYGVNS. The CDR3 reads CASSEPGDGSYEQYF. DNA for the CDR3: TGTGCCAGCAGTGAACCGGGGGACGGCTCCTACGAGCAGTACTTC.

This clonotype was observed at least ten times. The CDR3 DNA sequence: TGCGCCAGCAGCCAAGATATTAGGAACACTGAAGCTTTCTTT. Translation: CASSQDIRNTEAFF. V usage is TRBV4-3 and J usage is TRBJ1-1; D gene uncertain. The germline V gene encodes CDR1 LGHNA and CDR2 YSLEER. The V and J ends lost 0 bases and 1 base respectively, with 6 bases between them. This CDR3 contains 14 residues.

This clonotype was counted at least ten times. This chain joins TRBV24-1 and TRBJ2-1; D unclear. The CDR3 is 11 residues long. From germline, CDR1 is KGHDR and CDR2 SFDVKD. The V end was cut by 11 bases, the J end by 8 bases, with 12 bases between. The CDR3 here is CAIRWYDEQFF. The CDR3 nucleotides are TGTGCCATCCGTTGGTACGATGAGCAGTTCTTC.

Many counts were recorded for this clonotype. V gene TRBV6-2 or TRBV6-3 combines with J gene TRBJ2-7; 9 positions agree with TRBD1. Trimming cost V 4 bases and J 5 bases; bases outside gene matches: 9. The germline CDR1 and CDR2 sequences are MNHEY and SVGEGT. CDR3 length: 15 residues. In DNA, the CDR3 is TGTGCCAGCAGTTCCACAGGGGGCGAATGGCACGAGCAGTACTTC. Its translation: CASSSTGGEWHEQYF.

This clonotype was detected a few times. The gene calls are TRBV27 and TRBJ2-7, with D perhaps matching TRBD1 (5 bases). The CDR3 contains 13 residues. Per the germline V gene, CDR1 is MNHEY and CDR2 is SMNVEV (reference sequence). Trimming took off 0 bases at V and 6 bases at J, with 9 bases between the two ends. This CDR3 reads CASSLSGPGEQYF. DNA for the CDR3: TGTGCCAGCAGTTTATCGGGGCCTGGCGAGCAGTACTTC.

Only a few counts were recorded for this clonotype. Written as DNA, the CDR3 is TGCAGTGCCTCGGGGACAGACACCGGGGAGCTGTTTTTT. The encoded protein is CSASGTDTGELFF. The genes are TRBV20-1 and TRBJ2-2; 7 nucleotides line up with TRBD1. The CDR3 is made up of 13 amino acids. The V and J ends lost 6 bases and 3 bases, in that order; junction bases with no gene match: 4. CDR1 is DFQATT and CDR2 is SNEGSKA in the germline V gene (reference sequence).

There are many counts of this clonotype. This chain's CDR3 is CASSYSSPMQDGYTF. The CDR3 region has the DNA TGTGCCAGCAGTTACTCATCCCCAATGCAGGACGGCTACACCTTC. The chain carries TRBV6-2 or TRBV6-3 and TRBJ1-2; no reliable D call. The V end was cut by 0 bases, the J end by 8 bases, with 16 bases between. The CDR3 extends over 15 amino acids. CDR1 and CDR2 (germline): MNHEY, SVGEGT.

The gene calls are TRBV4-3 and TRBJ1-2, with D unresolved. The germline V and J ends were trimmed by 0 bases and 4 bases, with 9 bases remaining between them. The CDR3 length is 14 residues. Germline CDR1 reads LGHNA; CDR2 reads YSLEER. Here the CDR3 reads CASSQDQQTYGYTF. The DNA of the CDR3 is TGCGCCAGCAGCCAAGACCAGCAAACCTATGGCTACACCTTC.

This clonotype was counted only a few times. The V call is TRBV12-3 or TRBV12-4, the J call TRBJ2-1, with D perhaps TRBD1 or TRBD2 (5 bases each). The CDR3 spans 16 residues. With 5 bases removed from V and 7 bases from J, the gap between germline ends came to 21 bases. The CDR3 spells CASSPPGTTRLNEQFF. The CDR3 DNA sequence: TGTGCCAGCAGTCCCCCGGGGACCACACGGCTGAATGAGCAGTTCTTC.

In regard to this clonotype: A much larger clone is a single base away; this may be a read error. CDR3 coding DNA: TGTGCCAGCAGCTCCACCGGGGCTAGCGATACGAATGAGCAGTTCTTC. It encodes CASSSTGASDTNEQFF. This rearrangement joins TRBV7-9 to TRBJ2-1; tentatively, D is TRBD2 (6 bases). CDR1 and CDR2 from the germline V gene are SEHNR and FQNEAQ (reference sequence). Trimming cost V 4 bases and J 7 bases, with 20 bases left between them. This CDR3 region has 16 residues.

This clonotype was seen at least ten times. The gene calls are TRBV12-3 or TRBV12-4 and TRBJ2-3; TRBD2 aligns across 11 bases. The CDR3 covers 15 residues. V lost 4 bases to trimming and J lost 5 bases; unmatched junction nucleotides: 5. The CDR3 loop reads CASSYSGGAIDTQYF. The CDR3 nucleotides read TGTGCCAGCAGTTATAGCGGGGGGGCGATAGATACGCAGTATTTT.

Remarks on this clonotype: This may arise from a read error, as a much more abundant clone is one base away. V gene TRBV28 combines with J gene TRBJ2-5; D is possibly TRBD1 (5 bases). The germline CDR1 and CDR2 sequences are MDHEN and SYDVKM. This CDR3 has 12 amino acids. The CDR3, as DNA: TGTGCCGGCAGAGAAGGGGAAGAGACCCAGTACTTC. Protein sequence: CAGREGEETQYF.

Ten or more counts support this clonotype. The chain combines TRBV2 with TRBJ2-6; D remains unclear. Trimming shortened V by 6 bases and J by 0 bases, and 6 bases separated the two germline ends. CDR1 and CDR2 (germline): SNHLY, FYNNEI. CDR3 length: 14 residues. CDR3 DNA sequence: TGTGCCAGCAGACTGGACTCTGGGGCCAACGTCCTGACTTTC. Residues: CASRLDSGANVLTF.

This clonotype was observed at least ten times. In DNA form, the CDR3 reads TGCAGCGTTGAAGAATGGGAACCCGAGGGTGAAGCTTTCTTT. It codes for CSVEEWEPEGEAFF. The chain employs TRBV29-1 and TRBJ1-1; D not resolved. The CDR3 is 14 amino acids. Germline-derived CDR1 and CDR2 are SQVTM and ANQGSEA. V was clipped by 0 bases and J by 7 bases, with 15 bases between them. Full variable domain (missing parts from reference TRBV29-1 and TRBJ1-1): SAVISQKPSRDICQRGTSLTIQCQVDSQVTMMFWYRQQPGQSLTLIATANQGSEATYESGFVIDKFPISRPNLTFSTLTVSNMSPEDSSIYLCSVEEWEPEGEAFFGQGTRLTVV.

This clonotype was picked up many times. The chain couples TRBV7-9 to TRBJ2-3; D possibly corresponds to TRBD2 (6 bases). V was trimmed by 5 bases and J by 5 bases, leaving 17 bases between them. The CDR3 covers 15 residues. CDR1 SEHNR and CDR2 FQNEAQ come from the germline V gene (reference sequence). CDR3: CASSLPRDFRDTQYF. Written as DNA, the CDR3 is TGTGCCAGCAGCCTACCTCGGGACTTCCGAGATACGCAGTATTTT.

This clonotype was seen more than once but under ten times. Sequence at one end of the junction differs from germline and may be a read error. This chain uses TRBV11-2 with TRBJ1-2; 12 bases are shared with TRBD1. The CDR3 sequence is 16 residues long. Per the germline V gene, CDR1 is SGHAT and CDR2 is FQNNGV. DNA for the CDR3: TGTGCCAGCAGCTCCTTACCGGGACAGGGGGCGTATGGCTACGCCTTC. It codes for CASSSLPGQGAYGYAF.

The rearrangement uses TRBV7-2 and TRBJ2-7; 7 nucleotides align to TRBD1. CDR1 is SGHTA and CDR2 is FQGNSA in the germline V gene. The CDR3 spans 15 residues. V shed 1 base and J 6 bases; nucleotides not matched to a gene: 9. CDR3 loop: CASSLDPTTGAEQYF. For the CDR3, the DNA is TGTGCCAGCAGCTTAGATCCCACTACAGGGGCCGAGCAGTACTTC.

This chain joins TRBV28 and TRBJ2-2; D might be TRBD1 (6 bases). CDR1 is MDHEN, CDR2 SYDVKM, per germline. Trimming took 4 bases from V and 5 from J, leaving 14 bases between them. The CDR3 is made up of 15 amino acids. CDR3 bases: TGTGCCAGCAGTTATAGGGGGTTTTTGACCGGGGAGCTGTTTTTT. As protein: CASSYRGFLTGELFF.

Many counts were recorded for this clonotype. Written as DNA, the CDR3 is TGTGCCAGCAGTTACGGGGGGAACCCGAATGAAAAACTGTTTTTT. Translated: CASSYGGNPNEKLFF. The V and J genes are TRBV6-2 or TRBV6-3 and TRBJ1-4, with a tentative D call TRBD1 (5 bases). Germline CDR1 and CDR2: MNHEY and SVGEGT. Trimming pared 2 bases from V and 5 bases from J, leaving 12 bases between. This CDR3 has 15 residues.

In its sample, this clonotype was seen many times. The chain is built from TRBV6-1 and TRBJ2-7, with D possibly being TRBD1 (5 bases). Looked up from germline, CDR1 is MNHNS and CDR2 is SASEGT. This CDR3 contains 14 residues. V was clipped by 1 base and J by 6 bases, with 13 bases between them. Here the CDR3 DNA reads TGTGCCAGCAGTGAAGGTGTCAGGGCAATCGAGCAGTACTTC. It specifies CASSEGVRAIEQYF.

At least ten counts were recorded for this clonotype. The V gene is TRBV21-1, the J gene TRBJ2-3; the table's D call TRBD1 went unverified against the DNA. TRBV21-1 is recorded as a pseudogene. The CDR3 totals 16 residues. CDR3 DNA sequence: TGTGCCAGCAGCACCGTATTCGGACATGCCCCGGCTACGCAGTATTTT. Protein sequence: CASSTVFGHAPATQYF.

The table lists this clonotype with many counts. CDR3 sequence (DNA): TGCAGTGCTCCTGGACAGGGGGCCCTCCCGCTACGCTACGAGCAGTACTTC. Its protein is CSAPGQGALPLRYEQYF. The rearrangement uses TRBV20-1 and TRBJ2-7; TRBD1 aligns across 11 bases. Per the germline V gene, CDR1 is DFQATT and CDR2 is SNEGSKA (reference sequence). V trimming: 5 bases; J trimming: 3 bases; junction bases outside the gene matches: 15. This CDR3 is 17 amino acids long.

This clonotype showed up many times. The chain uses TRBV11-2 and TRBJ2-5; D gene ambiguous. Germline V gene data show CDR1 as SGHAT and CDR2 as FQNNGV. There are 15 residues in the CDR3. V lost 4 bases and J lost 2, with 14 bases in between. The CDR3 here is CASSSEWASQETQYF. The CDR3 DNA reads as TGTGCCAGCAGCTCGGAGTGGGCAAGTCAAGAGACCCAGTACTTC.

The chain is built from TRBV18 and TRBJ2-1; 7 bases line up with TRBD2. Germline V lookup: CDR1 KGHSH, CDR2 LQKENI. Trimming removed 1 base from V and 6 bases from J; junction bases left unmatched: 15. The CDR3 length is 18 residues. The CDR3 reads CASSPRGETSILGNEQFF. CDR3 DNA sequence: TGTGCCAGCTCACCACGGGGGGAGACTAGCATCCTCGGCAATGAGCAGTTCTTC.

This clonotype showed up many times. This chain connects TRBV4-3 to TRBJ2-3, with unresolved D. V was trimmed by 1 base and J by 2 bases, leaving 10 bases between them. In germline, CDR1 is LGHNA, CDR2 YSLEER. The CDR3 sequence is 15 residues long. In DNA form, the CDR3 reads TGCGCCAGCAGCCAAGGATTGGGGTCCACAGATACGCAGTATTTT. Its translation is CASSQGLGSTDTQYF.

This clonotype was detected many times. The gene calls are TRBV20-1 and TRBJ2-7; D perhaps matches TRBD2 (6 bases). The germline V and J ends were trimmed by 1 base and 3 bases, with 19 bases remaining between them. The CDR3 loop spans 16 amino acids. Looked up from germline, CDR1 is DFQATT and CDR2 is SNEGSKA (reference sequence). CDR3 DNA sequence: TGCAGTGCTAGAGTAAGCGGGCTTGCTACCCACTACGAGCAGTACTTC. Protein: CSARVSGLATHYEQYF.

Only a few counts were recorded for this clonotype. The chain joins TRBV27 to TRBJ2-7; D may match TRBD1 or TRBD2 (5 bases each). The germline gives CDR1 MNHEY, CDR2 SMNVEV (reference sequence). The CDR3 has 16 residues. V was clipped by 1 base and J by 3 bases, with 16 bases between them. CDR3 DNA: TGTGCCAGCAGTTTATATGGGGGTCCCTGGGACTACGAGCAGTACTTC. Protein sequence: CASSLYGGPWDYEQYF.

In its sample, this clonotype was seen many times. The rearrangement joins TRBV28 to TRBJ2-7, with D possibly being TRBD2 (5 bases). The CDR3 length is 14 residues. Trimming removed 2 bases from V and 5 bases from J, with 13 bases in between. The germline gives CDR1 MDHEN, CDR2 SYDVKM. The DNA of the CDR3 is TGTGCCAGCAGTTTACTAAACCCGGGGAACGAGCAGTACTTC. It encodes CASSLLNPGNEQYF.